The 25 T cell receptor beta chains presented below share a single source sample, sequenced in a study of shared clonotypes between healthy human individuals. Only in-frame clones appear in the TCRdb table, and some are missing; sequencing was by immunoSEQ multiplex PCR. In the table there are about 490,000 clones, approximately 78% of which are singletons. Sequencing input: PBMCs. The receptors were gathered from a woman in her 40s in good health. Some clones in this sample may be carry-over from other donors' samples.

This clone was recorded a few times. The genes are TRBV15 and TRBJ2-7; 12 bases fit TRBD1. Unmatched junction bases numbered 8, after V lost 4 bases and J lost 7 bases. The CDR3 is 15 residues long. In germline, CDR1 is LNHNV, CDR2 YYDKDF (reference sequence). CDR3 residues: CATSKRDRGLEEQYF. CDR3 sequence (DNA): TGTGCCACCAGCAAGCGGGACAGGGGGCTAGAAGAGCAGTACTTC.

Remarks on this clone: With a far larger clone one base away, a read error is the likely cause. This rearrangement joins TRBV30 to TRBJ1-1; D gene ambiguous. V dropped 4 bases and J dropped 2 bases, with 14 bases sitting between them. Germline CDR1 and CDR2: GTSNPN and SVGIG (reference sequence). This CDR3 spans 14 amino acids. The DNA for the CDR3 is TGTGCCTGGAATGTGAGAGGGATAAACACTGAAGCTTTCTTT. Translated, it gives CAWNVRGINTEAFF.

V gene TRBV5-1 combines with J gene TRBJ2-2, with a tentative D call TRBD1 (5 bases). With 4 bases removed from V and 2 bases from J, the gap between germline ends came to 9 bases. The CDR3 has 14 residues. Germline CDR1 SGHRS, CDR2 YFSETQ. As DNA, the CDR3 is TGCGCCAGCAGCCCCCAGGGAAACACCGGGGAGCTGTTTTTT. Translating it yields CASSPQGNTGELFF.

This clone was recorded a few times. This chain links TRBV5-1 with TRBJ2-3; 7 bases line up with TRBD2. CDR1 is SGHRS, CDR2 YFSETQ, per germline. J gave up 2 bases and V 2 bases, and 5 bases lay outside the gene matches. The CDR3 extends over 15 amino acids. The CDR3 protein is CASSFLAVDTDTQYF. In nucleotides, the CDR3 is TGCGCCAGCAGCTTTCTAGCGGTTGACACAGATACGCAGTATTTT.

This clone was observed a few times. CDR3 amino acids: CASSPRAGPSNYGYTF. The CDR3 DNA sequence: TGTGCCAGCAGCCCTCGTGCAGGGCCCTCTAACTATGGCTACACCTTC. This rearrangement joins TRBV7-8 to TRBJ1-2, with TRBD1 as a possible D gene (5 bases). The V end was cut by 5 bases, the J end by 0 bases, with 16 bases between. Looked up from germline, CDR1 is SGHVS and CDR2 is FQNEAQ. This CDR3 is built from 16 residues. Drawing the rest from reference TRBV7-8 and TRBJ1-2, the complete variable domain is GAGVSQSPRYKVAKRGQDVALRCDPISGHVSLFWYQQALGQGPEFLTYFQNEAQLDKSGLPSDRFFAERPEGSVSTLKIQRTQQEDSAVYLCASSPRAGPSNYGYTFGSGTRLTVV.

V gene TRBV6-1 combines with J gene TRBJ2-7; 8 positions match TRBD1. This CDR3 has 17 amino acids. J gave up 5 bases and V 3 bases, and 15 bases lay outside the gene matches. Germline V gene data show CDR1 as MNHNS and CDR2 as SASEGT. CDR3 bases: TGTGCCAGCAGTGAGGGGATCGACGGACAGGGCATCGACGAGCAGTACTTC. Residues: CASSEGIDGQGIDEQYF.

This chain uses TRBV19 with TRBJ1-2, with D possibly matching TRBD1 (5 bases). Trimming pared 5 bases from V and 5 bases from J, leaving 15 bases between. The germline gives CDR1 LNHDA, CDR2 SQIVND (reference sequence). The CDR3 contains 14 residues. For the CDR3, the DNA is TGTGCCAGTAGTCTACCGGGACTGGGATATGGCTACACCTTC. This sequence encodes CASSLPGLGYGYTF.

There are a few counts of this clone. Other DNA sequences in this specimen translate into the identical CDR3. This rearrangement joins TRBV7-2 to TRBJ2-7, with 8 bases identical to TRBD1. Germline V gene lookup returns CDR1 SGHTA and CDR2 FQGNSA. The CDR3 is 14 amino acids. V shed 5 bases, J shed 2 bases, and the junction held 5 bases outside the gene matches. CDR3 coding DNA: TGTGCCAGCAGCCCCCGACAGGGGCCCTACGAGCAGTACTTC. The encoded protein is CASSPRQGPYEQYF. Full variable domain (remainder filled in from reference TRBV7-2 and TRBJ2-7): GAGVSQSPSNKVTEKGKDVELRCDPISGHTALYWYRQSLGQGLEFLIYFQGNSAPDKSGLPSDRFSAERTGGSVSTLTIQRTQQEDSAVYLCASSPRQGPYEQYFGPGTRLTVT.

This chain uses TRBV5-1 with TRBJ2-7, with D perhaps matching TRBD2 (6 bases). V lost 0 bases and J lost 3, with 10 bases in between. Germline-derived CDR1 and CDR2 are SGHRS and YFSETQ. This CDR3 is built from 14 residues. This CDR3 is CASSLDSGRYEQYF. DNA of the CDR3: TGCGCCAGCAGCTTGGATAGCGGCCGCTACGAGCAGTACTTC.

The J gene is TRBJ2-3, the V gene TRBV18, with D possibly being TRBD1 (6 bases). This CDR3 is 14 amino acids long. Trimming removed 3 bases at V and 4 bases at J, with 11 bases between. Per germline, CDR1 KGHSH and CDR2 LQKENI. CDR3 nucleotide sequence: TGTGCCAGCTCACCTTCCAGGGGTTCAGATACGCAGTATTTT. Residues: CASSPSRGSDTQYF.

This clone was counted ten times or more. The chain carries TRBV7-9 and TRBJ2-5, with D hard to call. Trimming cost V 5 bases and J 5 bases, with 9 bases left between them. From germline, CDR1 is SEHNR and CDR2 FQNEAQ (reference sequence). The CDR3 consists of 12 residues. CDR3: CASSPHGETQYF. The CDR3 DNA is TGTGCCAGCAGCCCTCATGGGGAGACCCAGTACTTC. The full variable domain, its missing parts supplied by reference TRBV7-9 and TRBJ2-5, is DTGVSQNPRHKITKRGQNVTFRCDPISEHNRLYWYRQTLGQGPEFLTYFQNEAQLEKSRLLSDRFSAERPKGSFSTLEIQRTEQGDSAMYLCASSPHGETQYFGPGTRLLVL.

This clone came up once. The chain uses TRBV2 and TRBJ2-5, with D hard to call. Germline V lookup: CDR1 SNHLY, CDR2 FYNNEI. Trimming took 6 bases from V and 6 from J, leaving 8 bases between them. The CDR3 loop spans 11 amino acids. The CDR3 DNA follows: TGTGCCAGCAGGACGGTGAAGACCCAGTACTTC. The encoded protein is CASRTVKTQYF. Filled out from reference TRBV2 and TRBJ2-5, the complete variable domain reads EPEVTQTPSHQVTQMGQEVILRCVPISNHLYFYWYRQILGQKVEFLVSFYNNEISEKSEIFDDQFSVERPDGSNFTLKIRSTKLEDSAMYFCASRTVKTQYFGPGTRLLVL.

The genes are TRBV2 and TRBJ2-2; 14 bases agree with TRBD2. Per germline, CDR1 SNHLY and CDR2 FYNNEI. J gave up 3 bases and V 5 bases, and 2 bases lay outside the gene matches. The CDR3 has 16 amino acids. CDR3 DNA: TGTGCCAGCAGTTTGGGACTAGCGGGGGACACCGGGGAGCTGTTTTTT. Its translation is CASSLGLAGDTGELFF.

The table lists this clone with a few counts. The rearrangement joins TRBV28 to TRBJ2-7; the D is unclear. V lost 1 base to trimming and J lost 2 bases, with 18 bases between them. The germline V gene encodes CDR1 MDHEN and CDR2 SYDVKM. The CDR3 has 17 residues. CDR3 residues: CASSLLGWRPTTYEQYF. The CDR3 coding sequence is TGTGCCAGCAGTTTATTGGGGTGGCGACCGACAACCTACGAGCAGTACTTC.

This clone occurred a few times. The chain couples TRBV27 to TRBJ1-1; 8 bases line up with TRBD1. From germline, CDR1 is MNHEY and CDR2 SMNVEV (reference sequence). This CDR3 contains 14 residues. The trim removed 3 bases at V and 4 bases at J, leaving 4 bases unmatched. Written as DNA, the CDR3 is TGTGCCAGCAGTTTGGCGGGGACAGGCACTGAAGCTTTCTTT. This gives the protein CASSLAGTGTEAFF.

The V gene is TRBV5-4, the J gene TRBJ2-7, with D perhaps TRBD1 (5 bases). V lost 1 base and J lost 2, with 16 bases in between. CDR1 SGHNT and CDR2 YYREEE come from the germline V gene (reference sequence). This CDR3 region has 16 residues. CDR3: CASSLLALGVTYEQYF. In DNA, the CDR3 is TGTGCCAGCAGCTTGTTGGCGTTAGGGGTTACCTACGAGCAGTACTTC.

The genes are TRBV7-3 and TRBJ2-3; 13 bases line up with TRBD2. After removal of 5 bases from V and 1 base from J, the junction contained 6 bases not matched to a gene. The CDR3 is made up of 17 amino acids. Germline loops: CDR1 SGHTA, CDR2 FQGTGA. The CDR3 loop is CASSPLLAGGGTDTQYF. The CDR3 DNA reads as TGTGCCAGCAGCCCGCTACTAGCGGGAGGGGGCACAGATACGCAGTATTTT.

This rearrangement joins TRBV14 to TRBJ2-1; D is unclear. The V gene lost 1 base and the J gene lost 4 bases, with 8 bases spanning the gap. The germline V gene has CDR1 SGHDN and CDR2 FVKESK. The CDR3 sequence is 14 residues long. Here the CDR3 reads CASSQVYGYNEQFF. The DNA for the CDR3 is TGTGCCAGCAGCCAAGTGTATGGTTACAATGAGCAGTTCTTC.

The V call is TRBV19, the J call TRBJ2-7; 11 bases line up with TRBD2. Germline values: CDR1 LNHDA, CDR2 SQIVND (reference sequence). With V trimmed by 6 bases and J by 7 bases, 8 bases remained unmatched. The CDR3 contains 14 residues. CDR3 sequence reads: CASRELAGAGEQYF. The CDR3 DNA is TGTGCCAGTAGGGAACTAGCGGGAGCTGGGGAGCAGTACTTC.

This clone was seen just once. V and J are TRBV7-8 and TRBJ2-5; a weak D match, TRBD2 (5 bases). The CDR3 is made up of 16 amino acids. Germline V CDR1 and CDR2: SGHVS, FQNEAQ. Trimming cost V 3 bases and J 7 bases, with 21 bases left between them. The CDR3, as DNA: TGTGCCAGCAGCTTGCGGGCCGGGTCCGCCGATTGGACCCAGTACTTC. This sequence encodes CASSLRAGSADWTQYF.

Written as DNA, the CDR3 is TGTGCCAGCAGCCAGGGAGTTGGTTACGATGAGCAGTTCTTC. Translated, it gives CASSQGVGYDEQFF. The rearrangement links TRBV7-2 to TRBJ2-1; TRBD1 or TRBD2 may be the D gene (5 bases each). Looked up from germline, CDR1 is SGHTA and CDR2 is FQGNSA. The CDR3 totals 14 residues. Trimming shortened V by 5 bases and J by 8 bases, and 16 bases separated the two germline ends.

V usage is TRBV28 and J usage is TRBJ2-4; D is ambiguous. CDR1 is MDHEN, CDR2 SYDVKM, per germline. V gave up 6 bases and J gave up 10 bases, with 10 bases separating them. The CDR3 totals 11 residues. As DNA, the CDR3 is TGTGCCAGCAGCCCTCCGGATATTCAGTACTTC. This gives the protein CASSPPDIQYF.

This clone has ten or more counts. This sample includes further DNA sequences coding for the same CDR3. This chain's CDR3 is CASSDSAGGYEQYF. The CDR3 DNA reads as TGTGCCAGCAGTGACTCCGCAGGGGGGTACGAGCAGTACTTC. The chain is built from TRBV25-1 and TRBJ2-7; D is perhaps TRBD1 (7 bases). Germline V lookup: CDR1 MGHDK, CDR2 SYGVNS. The germline V and J ends were trimmed by 3 bases and 4 bases, with 13 bases remaining between them. The CDR3 covers 14 residues.

The J gene is TRBJ2-7, the V gene TRBV5-1; 7 nucleotides align to TRBD2. Germline trimming cut 4 bases from V and 2 bases from J; bases unmatched to any gene: 6. The CDR3 covers 14 residues. Germline loops: CDR1 SGHRS, CDR2 YFSETQ. CDR3 bases: TGCGCCAGCAGCCCGGGAGGTTTAGCCTACGAGCAGTACTTC. The encoded protein is CASSPGGLAYEQYF.

This clone is a singleton in its sample. This chain connects TRBV18 to TRBJ2-1; 8 bases align to TRBD2. Germline-derived CDR1 and CDR2 are KGHSH and LQKENI. Unmatched junction bases numbered 4, after V lost 4 bases and J lost 2 bases. The CDR3 is 15 amino acids. DNA of the CDR3: TGTGCCAGCTCACAAACTAGCGGAGCCTACAATGAGCAGTTCTTC. It yields the protein CASSQTSGAYNEQFF.